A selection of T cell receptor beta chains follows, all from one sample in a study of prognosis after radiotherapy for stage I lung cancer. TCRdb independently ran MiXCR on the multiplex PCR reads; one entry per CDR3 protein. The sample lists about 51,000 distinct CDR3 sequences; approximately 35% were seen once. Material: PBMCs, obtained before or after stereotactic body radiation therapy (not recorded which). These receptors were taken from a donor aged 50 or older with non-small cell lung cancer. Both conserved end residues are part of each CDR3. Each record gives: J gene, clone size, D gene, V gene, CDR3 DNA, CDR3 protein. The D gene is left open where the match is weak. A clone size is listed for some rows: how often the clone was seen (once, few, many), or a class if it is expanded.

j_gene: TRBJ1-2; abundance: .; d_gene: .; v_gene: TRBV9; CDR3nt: TGTGCCAGCAGCGTAGATGGTACAGGACATGGCTACGCCTTC; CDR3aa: CASSVDGTGHGYAF
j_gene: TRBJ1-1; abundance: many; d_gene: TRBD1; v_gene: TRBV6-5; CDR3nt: TGTGCCAGCAGTTACACAGGGGGATACACTGAAGCTTTCTTT; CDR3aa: CASSYTGGYTEAFF
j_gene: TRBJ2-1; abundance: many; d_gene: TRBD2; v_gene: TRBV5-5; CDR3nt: TGTGCCAGCAGCGGGGTAGGGACTAGCAGCAATGAGCAGTTCTTC; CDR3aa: CASSGVGTSSNEQFF
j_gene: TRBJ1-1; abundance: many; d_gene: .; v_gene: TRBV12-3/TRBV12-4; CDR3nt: TGTGCCAGCAGTTTTCAGTCCACTGAAGCTTTCTTT; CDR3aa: CASSFQSTEAFF
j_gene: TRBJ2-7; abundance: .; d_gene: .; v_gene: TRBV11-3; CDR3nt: TGTGCCAGCAGTCCAACCGGGGGTCAGAACGACCAGAGTTACTTC; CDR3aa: CASSPTGGQNDQSYF
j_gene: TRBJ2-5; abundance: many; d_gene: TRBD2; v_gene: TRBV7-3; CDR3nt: TGTGCCAGCAGCTTAGCGGGAGGAGTAGAGACCCAGTACTTC; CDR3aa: CASSLAGGVETQYF
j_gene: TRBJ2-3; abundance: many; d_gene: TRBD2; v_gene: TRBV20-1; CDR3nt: TGCAGTGCTCGGCCGGCTAGCGGGAGGACAGATACGCAGTATTTT; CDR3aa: CSARPASGRTDTQYF
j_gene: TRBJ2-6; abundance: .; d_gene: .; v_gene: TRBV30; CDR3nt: TGTGCCTGCACCCCCGTCTTAGGCTCTGGGGCCAACGTCCTGACTTTC; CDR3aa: CACTPVLGSGANVLTF
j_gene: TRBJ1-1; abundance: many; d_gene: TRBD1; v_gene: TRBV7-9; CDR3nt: TGTGCCAGCAGCATCCGGACAGGGGGAGGGAACACTGAAGCTTTCTTT; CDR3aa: CASSIRTGGGNTEAFF
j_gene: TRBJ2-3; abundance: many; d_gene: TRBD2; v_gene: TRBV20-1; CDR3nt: TGCAGTGCTAGAGATCTTTTGCTAGCGGGGGATACGCAGTATTTT; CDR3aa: CSARDLLLAGDTQYF
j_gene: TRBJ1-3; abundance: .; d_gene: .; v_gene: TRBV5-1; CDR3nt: TGCGCCAGCAGCTACACGGGACCGTCCTTTGGAAACACCATATATTTT; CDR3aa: CASSYTGPSFGNTIYF
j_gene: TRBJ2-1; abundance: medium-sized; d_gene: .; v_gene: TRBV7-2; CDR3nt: TGTGCCAGCAGCTTGGGGCTAGCGTACAATGAGCAGTTCTTC; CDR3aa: CASSLGLAYNEQFF
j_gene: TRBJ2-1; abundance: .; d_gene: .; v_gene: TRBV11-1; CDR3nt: TGTGCCAGCAGCTTAAAACAACTCTCCTACAATGAGCAGTTCTTC; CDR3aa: CASSLKQLSYNEQFF
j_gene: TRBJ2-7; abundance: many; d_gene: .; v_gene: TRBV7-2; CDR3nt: TGTGCCAGCAGCCCAGACGGAGCCTACGAGCAGTACTTC; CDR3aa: CASSPDGAYEQYF
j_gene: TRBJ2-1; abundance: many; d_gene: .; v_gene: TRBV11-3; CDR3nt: TGTGCCAGCAGCTTAGAGTCGGGCAATGAGCAGTTCTTC; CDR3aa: CASSLESGNEQFF
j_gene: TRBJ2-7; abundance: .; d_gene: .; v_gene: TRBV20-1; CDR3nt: TGCAGTGCTCCTATAGATGGCGAGCAGTACTTC; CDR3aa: CSAPIDGEQYF
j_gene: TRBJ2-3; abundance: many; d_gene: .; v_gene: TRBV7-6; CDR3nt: TGTGCCAGCAGCTACGGGCAGATGGGAGATGCGCAGTATTTT; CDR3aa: CASSYGQMGDAQYF
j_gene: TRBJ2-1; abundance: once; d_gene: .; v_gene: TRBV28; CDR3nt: TGTGCCAGCAGCGATAGGGAGGGGACAGATTACAATGAGCAGTTCTTC; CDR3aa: CASSDREGTDYNEQFF
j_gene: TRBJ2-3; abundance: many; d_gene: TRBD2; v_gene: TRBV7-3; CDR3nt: TGTGCCAGCAGCTCATCACTAGCGGGAGGGACCGATACGCAGTATTTT; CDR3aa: CASSSSLAGGTDTQYF
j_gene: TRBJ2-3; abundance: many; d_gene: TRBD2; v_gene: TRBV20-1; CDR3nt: TGCAGTGCCCCCCTAGCGGGACCCGATACGCAGTATTTT; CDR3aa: CSAPLAGPDTQYF